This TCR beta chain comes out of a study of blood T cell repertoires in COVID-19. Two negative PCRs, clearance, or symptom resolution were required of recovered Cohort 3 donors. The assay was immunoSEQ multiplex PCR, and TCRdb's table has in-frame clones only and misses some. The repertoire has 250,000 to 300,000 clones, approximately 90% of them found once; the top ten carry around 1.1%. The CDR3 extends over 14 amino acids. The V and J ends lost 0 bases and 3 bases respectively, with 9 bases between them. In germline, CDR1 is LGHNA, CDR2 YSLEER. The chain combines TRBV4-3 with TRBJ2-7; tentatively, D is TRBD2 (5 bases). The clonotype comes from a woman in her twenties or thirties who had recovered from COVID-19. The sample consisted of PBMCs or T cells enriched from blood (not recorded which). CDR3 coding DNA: TGCGCCAGCAGCCAAGATTCGGGGAACTACGAGCAGTACTTC. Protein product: CASSQDSGNYEQYF.